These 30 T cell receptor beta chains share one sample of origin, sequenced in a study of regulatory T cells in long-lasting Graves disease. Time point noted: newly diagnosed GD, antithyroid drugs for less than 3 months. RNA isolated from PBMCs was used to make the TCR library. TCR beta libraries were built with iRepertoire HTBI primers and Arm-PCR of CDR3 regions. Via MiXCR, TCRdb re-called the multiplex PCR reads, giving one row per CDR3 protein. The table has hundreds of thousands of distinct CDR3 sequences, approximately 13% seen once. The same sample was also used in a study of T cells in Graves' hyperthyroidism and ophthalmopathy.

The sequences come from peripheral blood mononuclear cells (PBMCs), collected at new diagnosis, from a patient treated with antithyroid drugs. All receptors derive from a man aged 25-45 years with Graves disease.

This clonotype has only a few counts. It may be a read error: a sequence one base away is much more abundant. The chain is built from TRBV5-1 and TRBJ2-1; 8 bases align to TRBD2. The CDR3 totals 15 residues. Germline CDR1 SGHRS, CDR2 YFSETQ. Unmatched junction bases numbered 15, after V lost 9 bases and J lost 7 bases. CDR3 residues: CANSGWSGSGNEQFF. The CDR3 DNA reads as TGCGCCAACAGTGGATGGAGCGGGAGCGGGAATGAGCAGTTCTTC. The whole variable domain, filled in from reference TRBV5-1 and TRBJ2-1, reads KAGVTQTPRYLIKTRGQQVTLSCSPISGHRSVSWYQQTPGQGLQFLFEYFSETQRNKGNFPGRFSGRQFSNSRSEMNVSTLELGDSALYLCANSGWSGSGNEQFFGPGTRLTVL.

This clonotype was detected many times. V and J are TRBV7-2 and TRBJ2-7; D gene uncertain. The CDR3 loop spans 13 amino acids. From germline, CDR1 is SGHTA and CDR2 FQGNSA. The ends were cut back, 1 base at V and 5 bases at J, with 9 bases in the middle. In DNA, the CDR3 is TGTGCCAGCAGCTTAGGGACCCCGGACGAGCAGTACTTC. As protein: CASSLGTPDEQYF. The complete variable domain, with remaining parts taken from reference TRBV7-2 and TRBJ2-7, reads GAGVSQSPSNKVTEKGKDVELRCDPISGHTALYWYRQSLGQGLEFLIYFQGNSAPDKSGLPSDRFSAERTGGSVSTLTIQRTQQEDSAVYLCASSLGTPDEQYFGPGTRLTVT.

CDR3 nucleotide sequence: TGTGCCAGTAGTACTCCGGACGGCTACTATGGCTACACCTTC. This codes for CASSTPDGYYGYTF. This chain uses TRBV19 with TRBJ1-2, with D unresolved. Trimming took 4 bases from V and 3 from J, leaving 12 bases between them. CDR1 is LNHDA, CDR2 SQIVND, per germline (reference sequence). There are 14 residues in the CDR3.

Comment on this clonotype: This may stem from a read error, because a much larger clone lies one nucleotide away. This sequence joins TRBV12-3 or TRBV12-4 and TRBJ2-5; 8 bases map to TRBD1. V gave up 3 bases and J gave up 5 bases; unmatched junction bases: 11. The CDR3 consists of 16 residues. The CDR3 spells CASSLAWTGSRETQYF. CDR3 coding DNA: TGTGCCAGCAGTTTGGCCTGGACAGGGAGCCGGGAGACCCAGTACTTC.

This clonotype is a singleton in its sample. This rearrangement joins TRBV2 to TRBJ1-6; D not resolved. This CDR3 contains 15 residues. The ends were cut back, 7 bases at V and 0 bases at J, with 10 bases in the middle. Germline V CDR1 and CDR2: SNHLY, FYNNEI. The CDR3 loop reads CASTQASSYNSPLHF. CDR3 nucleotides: TGTGCCAGCACGCAGGCGAGCTCCTATAATTCACCCCTCCACTTT.

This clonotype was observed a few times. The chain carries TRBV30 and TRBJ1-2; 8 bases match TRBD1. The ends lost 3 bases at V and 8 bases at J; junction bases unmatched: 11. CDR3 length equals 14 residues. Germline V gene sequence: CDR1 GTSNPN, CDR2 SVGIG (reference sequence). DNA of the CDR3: TGTGCCTGGAGAGCGACAGGGGAGGGTGGCGGCTACACCTTC. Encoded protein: CAWRATGEGGGYTF.

The CDR3 DNA sequence: TGCGCCAGCAGCTTGGAGACAGGTTATCAGCCCCAGCATTTT. Its translation is CASSLETGYQPQHF. The chain is built from TRBV5-1 and TRBJ1-5; a weak D match, TRBD1 (6 bases). Trimming shortened V by 0 bases and J by 5 bases, and 9 bases separated the two germline ends. In germline, CDR1 is SGHRS, CDR2 YFSETQ. This CDR3 is built from 14 residues. Together with reference TRBV5-1 and TRBJ1-5, the CDR3 gives the full variable domain: KAGVTQTPRYLIKTRGQQVTLSCSPISGHRSVSWYQQTPGQGLQFLFEYFSETQRNKGNFPGRFSGRQFSNSRSEMNVSTLELGDSALYLCASSLETGYQPQHFGDGTRLSIL.

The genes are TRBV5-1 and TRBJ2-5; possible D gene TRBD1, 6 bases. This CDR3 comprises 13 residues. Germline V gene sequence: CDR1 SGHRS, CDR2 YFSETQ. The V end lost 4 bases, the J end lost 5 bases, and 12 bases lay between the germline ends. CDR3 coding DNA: TGCGCCAGCAGCCGTCGACAGGAGGAGACCCAGTACTTC. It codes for CASSRRQEETQYF.

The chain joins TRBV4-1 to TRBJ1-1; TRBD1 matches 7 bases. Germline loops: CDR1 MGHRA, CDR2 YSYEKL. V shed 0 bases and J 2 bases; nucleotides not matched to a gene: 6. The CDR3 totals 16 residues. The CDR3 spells CASSQDQNRGNTEAFF. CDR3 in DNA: TGCGCCAGCAGCCAAGATCAGAACAGGGGAAACACTGAAGCTTTCTTT.

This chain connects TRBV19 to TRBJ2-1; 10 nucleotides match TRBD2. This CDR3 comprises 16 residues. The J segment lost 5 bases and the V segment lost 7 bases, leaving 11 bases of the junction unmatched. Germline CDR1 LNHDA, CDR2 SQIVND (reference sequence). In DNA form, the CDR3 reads TGTGCCAGTACCCAGGGGGGGAGCGGGAGGGACAATGAGCAGTTCTTC. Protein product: CASTQGGSGRDNEQFF.

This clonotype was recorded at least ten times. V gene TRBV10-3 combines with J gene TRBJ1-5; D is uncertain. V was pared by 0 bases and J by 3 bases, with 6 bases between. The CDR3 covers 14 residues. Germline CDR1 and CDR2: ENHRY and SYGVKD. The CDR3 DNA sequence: TGTGCCATCAGTGAGTCGGGTGTCAATCAGCCCCAGCATTTT. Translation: CAISESGVNQPQHF.

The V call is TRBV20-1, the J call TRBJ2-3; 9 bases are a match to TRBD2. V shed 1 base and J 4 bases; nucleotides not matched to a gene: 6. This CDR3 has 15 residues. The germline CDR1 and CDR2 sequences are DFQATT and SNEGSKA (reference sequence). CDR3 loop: CSARVGLAGSDTQYF. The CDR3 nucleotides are TGCAGTGCTAGAGTGGGACTAGCCGGCTCAGATACGCAGTATTTT.

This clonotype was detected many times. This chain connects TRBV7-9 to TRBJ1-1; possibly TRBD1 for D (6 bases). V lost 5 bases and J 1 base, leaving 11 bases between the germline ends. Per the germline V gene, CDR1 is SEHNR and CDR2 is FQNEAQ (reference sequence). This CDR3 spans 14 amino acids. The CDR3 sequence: CASSRTDPNTEAFF. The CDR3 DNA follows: TGTGCCAGCAGCAGGACAGATCCGAACACTGAAGCTTTCTTT. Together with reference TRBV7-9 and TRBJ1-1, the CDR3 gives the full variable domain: DTGVSQNPRHKITKRGQNVTFRCDPISEHNRLYWYRQTLGQGPEFLTYFQNEAQLEKSRLLSDRFSAERPKGSFSTLEIQRTEQGDSAMYLCASSRTDPNTEAFFGQGTRLTVV.

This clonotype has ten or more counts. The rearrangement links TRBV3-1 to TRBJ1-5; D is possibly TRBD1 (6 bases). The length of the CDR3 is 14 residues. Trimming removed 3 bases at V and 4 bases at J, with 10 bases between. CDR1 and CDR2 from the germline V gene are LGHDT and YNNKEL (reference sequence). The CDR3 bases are TGTGCCAGCAGCCAGGGCCAGGGGAATCAGCCCCAGCATTTT. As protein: CASSQGQGNQPQHF.

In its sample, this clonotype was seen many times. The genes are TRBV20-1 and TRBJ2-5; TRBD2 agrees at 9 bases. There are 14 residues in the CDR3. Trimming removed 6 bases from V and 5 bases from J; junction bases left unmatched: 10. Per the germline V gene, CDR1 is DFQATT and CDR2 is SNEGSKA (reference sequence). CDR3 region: CSAGKPGLAETQYF. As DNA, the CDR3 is TGCAGTGCGGGAAAACCGGGACTAGCTGAGACCCAGTACTTC.

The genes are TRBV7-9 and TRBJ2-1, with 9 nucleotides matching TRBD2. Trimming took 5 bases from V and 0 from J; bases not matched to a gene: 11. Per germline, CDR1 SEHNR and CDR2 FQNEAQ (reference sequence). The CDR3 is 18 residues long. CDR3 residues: CASSPKTSGRASYNEQFF. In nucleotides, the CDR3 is TGTGCCAGCAGCCCCAAGACTAGCGGACGGGCCTCCTACAATGAGCAGTTCTTC.

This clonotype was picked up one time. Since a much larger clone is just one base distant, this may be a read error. DNA of the CDR3: TGTGCCAGCAGCCCGGGAGGTGAAGCTCTCTTT. It translates to CASSPGGEALF. This chain connects TRBV7-9 to TRBJ1-1; D unresolved. Germline V lookup: CDR1 SEHNR, CDR2 FQNEAQ (reference sequence). This CDR3 has 11 residues. Together with reference TRBV7-9 and TRBJ1-1, the CDR3 gives the full variable domain: DTGVSQNPRHKITKRGQNVTFRCDPISEHNRLYWYRQTLGQGPEFLTYFQNEAQLEKSRLLSDRFSAERPKGSFSTLEIQRTEQGDSAMYLCASSPGGEALFGQGTRLTVV.

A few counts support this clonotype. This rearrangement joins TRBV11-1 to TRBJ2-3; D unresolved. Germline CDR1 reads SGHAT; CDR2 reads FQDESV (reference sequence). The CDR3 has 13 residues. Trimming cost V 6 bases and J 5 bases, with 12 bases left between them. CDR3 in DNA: TGTGCCAGCAGGGTACCTCGGATAGATACGCAGTATTTT. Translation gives CASRVPRIDTQYF.

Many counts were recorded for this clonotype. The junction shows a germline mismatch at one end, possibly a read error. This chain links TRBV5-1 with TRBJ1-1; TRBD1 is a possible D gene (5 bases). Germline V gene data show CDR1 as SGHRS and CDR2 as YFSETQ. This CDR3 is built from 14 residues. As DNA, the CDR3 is TGTGCCAGCAGCTCCACGGGGGTAAACACTGAAGCTTTCTTT. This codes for CASSSTGVNTEAFF.

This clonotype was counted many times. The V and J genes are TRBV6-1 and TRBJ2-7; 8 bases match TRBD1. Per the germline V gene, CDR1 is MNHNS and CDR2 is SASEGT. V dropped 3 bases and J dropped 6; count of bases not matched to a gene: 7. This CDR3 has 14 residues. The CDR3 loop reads CASSDPDRAGEQYF. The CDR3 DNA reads TGTGCCAGCAGTGATCCGGACAGGGCTGGCGAGCAGTACTTC.

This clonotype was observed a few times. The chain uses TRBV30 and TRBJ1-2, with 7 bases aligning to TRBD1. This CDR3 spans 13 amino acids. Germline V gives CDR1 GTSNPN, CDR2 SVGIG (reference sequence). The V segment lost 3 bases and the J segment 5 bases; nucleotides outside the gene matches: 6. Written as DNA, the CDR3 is TGTGCCTGGAGAAGGGACAGCGAATATGGCTACACCTTC. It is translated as CAWRRDSEYGYTF. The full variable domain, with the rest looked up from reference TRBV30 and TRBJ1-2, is SQTIHQWPATLVQPVGSPLSLECTVEGTSNPNLYWYRQAAGRGLQLLFYSVGIGQISSEVPQNLSASRPQDRQFILSSKKLLLSDSGFYLCAWRRDSEYGYTFGSGTRLTVV.

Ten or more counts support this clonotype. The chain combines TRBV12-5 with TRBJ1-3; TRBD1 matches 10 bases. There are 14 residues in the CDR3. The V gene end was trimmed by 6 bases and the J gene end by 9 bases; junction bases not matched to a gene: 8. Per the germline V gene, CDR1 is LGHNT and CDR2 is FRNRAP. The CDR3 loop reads CASGPDRGSGTIYF. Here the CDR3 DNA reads TGTGCTAGTGGCCCGGACAGGGGGTCGGGCACCATATATTTT.

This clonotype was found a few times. For the CDR3, the DNA is TGTGCCAGCAGGACAGGGATGGGGCTCCAAGAGACCCAGTACTTC. Protein sequence: CASRTGMGLQETQYF. The chain couples TRBV12-3 or TRBV12-4 to TRBJ2-5; 7 bases fit TRBD1. This CDR3 is 15 amino acids long. Germline trimming cut 6 bases from V and 1 base from J; bases unmatched to any gene: 8.

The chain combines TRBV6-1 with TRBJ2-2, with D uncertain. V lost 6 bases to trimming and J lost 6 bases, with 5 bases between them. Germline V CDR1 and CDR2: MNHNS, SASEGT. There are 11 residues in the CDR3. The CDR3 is CASRPSGELFF. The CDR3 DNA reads TGTGCCAGCAGACCTTCCGGGGAGCTGTTTTTT.

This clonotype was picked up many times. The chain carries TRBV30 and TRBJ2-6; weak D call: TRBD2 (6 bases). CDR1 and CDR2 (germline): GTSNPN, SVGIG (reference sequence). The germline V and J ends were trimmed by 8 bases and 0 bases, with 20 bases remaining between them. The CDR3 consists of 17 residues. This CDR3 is CAAYSRDGSSGANVLTF. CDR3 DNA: TGTGCCGCTTATTCACGGGACGGGAGCTCTGGGGCCAACGTCCTGACTTTC.

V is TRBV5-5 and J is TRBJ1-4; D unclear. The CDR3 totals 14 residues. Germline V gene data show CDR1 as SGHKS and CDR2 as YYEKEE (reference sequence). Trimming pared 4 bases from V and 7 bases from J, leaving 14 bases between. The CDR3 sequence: CASSRRLASEKLFF. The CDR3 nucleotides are TGTGCCAGCAGCCGAAGACTTGCTAGTGAAAAACTGTTTTTT.

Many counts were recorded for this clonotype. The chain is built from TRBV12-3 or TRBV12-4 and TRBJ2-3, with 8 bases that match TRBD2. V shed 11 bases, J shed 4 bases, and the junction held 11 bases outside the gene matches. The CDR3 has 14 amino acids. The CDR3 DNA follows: TGTGCCGGACTAGCAGGCGGTAGGGCAGATACGCAGTATTTT. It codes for CAGLAGGRADTQYF.

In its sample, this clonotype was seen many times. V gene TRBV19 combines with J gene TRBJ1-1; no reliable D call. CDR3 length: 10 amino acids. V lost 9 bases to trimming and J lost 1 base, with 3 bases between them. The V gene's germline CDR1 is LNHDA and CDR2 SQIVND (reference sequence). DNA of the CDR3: TGTGCCAGCAGGAACACTGAAGCTTTCTTT. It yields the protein CASRNTEAFF.

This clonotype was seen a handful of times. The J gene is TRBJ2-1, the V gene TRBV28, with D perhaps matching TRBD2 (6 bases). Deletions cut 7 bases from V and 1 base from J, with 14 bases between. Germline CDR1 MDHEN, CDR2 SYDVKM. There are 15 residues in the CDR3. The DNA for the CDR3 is TGTGCCAGCACCACCGGGACTCTGTCCTACAATGAGCAGTTCTTC. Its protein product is CASTTGTLSYNEQFF.

The CDR3 loop reads CASSASGTRVYNEQFF. The CDR3 coding sequence is TGTGCCAGTAGTGCCTCCGGGACTAGGGTTTACAATGAGCAGTTCTTC. V gene TRBV19 combines with J gene TRBJ2-1; 8 bases align to TRBD2. V was pared by 5 bases and J by 4 bases, with 10 bases of the junction left unmatched. CDR1 and CDR2 from the germline V gene are LNHDA and SQIVND (reference sequence). The CDR3 covers 16 residues.